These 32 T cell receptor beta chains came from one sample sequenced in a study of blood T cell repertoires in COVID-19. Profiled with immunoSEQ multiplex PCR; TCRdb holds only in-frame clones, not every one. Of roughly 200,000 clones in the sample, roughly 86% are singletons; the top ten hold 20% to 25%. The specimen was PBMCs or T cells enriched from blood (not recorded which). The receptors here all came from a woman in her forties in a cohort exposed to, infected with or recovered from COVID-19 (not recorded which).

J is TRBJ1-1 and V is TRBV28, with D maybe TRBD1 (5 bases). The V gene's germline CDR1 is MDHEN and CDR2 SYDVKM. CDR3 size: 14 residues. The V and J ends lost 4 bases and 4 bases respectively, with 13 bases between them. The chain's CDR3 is CASSSPQGVTEAFF. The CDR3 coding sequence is TGTGCCAGCAGTTCCCCCCAGGGTGTCACTGAAGCTTTCTTT.

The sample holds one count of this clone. CDR3: CASSKGTGTEQYF. CDR3 bases: TGTGCCAGCAGCAAGGGGACAGGGACCGAGCAGTACTTC. J is TRBJ2-7 and V is TRBV6-5; 9 nucleotides match TRBD1. The CDR3 runs to 13 residues. Per the germline V gene, CDR1 is MNHEY and CDR2 is SVGAGI. Trimming at V came to 6 bases and at J to 6 bases, leaving 6 bases not matched to a gene.

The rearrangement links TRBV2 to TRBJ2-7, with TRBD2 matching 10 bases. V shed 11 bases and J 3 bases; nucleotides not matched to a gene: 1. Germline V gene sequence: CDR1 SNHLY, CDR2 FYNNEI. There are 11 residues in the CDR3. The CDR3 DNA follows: TGTGCCTGGACTAGCGGCTACGAGCAGTACTTC. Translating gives CAWTSGYEQYF.

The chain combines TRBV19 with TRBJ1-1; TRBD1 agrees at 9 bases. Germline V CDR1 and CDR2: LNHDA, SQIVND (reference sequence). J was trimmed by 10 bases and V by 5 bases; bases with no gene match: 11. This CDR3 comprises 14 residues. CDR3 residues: CASSFLGRDRVAFF. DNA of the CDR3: TGTGCCAGTAGTTTCTTAGGCCGGGACAGGGTAGCTTTCTTT.

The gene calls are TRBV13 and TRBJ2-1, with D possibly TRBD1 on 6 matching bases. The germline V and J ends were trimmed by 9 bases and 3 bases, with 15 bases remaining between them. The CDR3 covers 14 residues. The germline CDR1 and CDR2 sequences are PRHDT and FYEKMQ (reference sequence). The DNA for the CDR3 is TGTGCCAGACGACAGGACTCAATCTACAATGAGCAGTTCTTC. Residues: CARRQDSIYNEQFF.

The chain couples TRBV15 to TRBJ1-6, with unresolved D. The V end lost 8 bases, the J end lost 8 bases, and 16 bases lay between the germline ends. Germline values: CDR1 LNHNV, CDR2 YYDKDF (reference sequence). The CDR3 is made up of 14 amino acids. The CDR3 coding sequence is TGTGCCACCGGGAGGGAAGGCAGGCATTCACCCCTCCACTTT. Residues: CATGREGRHSPLHF.

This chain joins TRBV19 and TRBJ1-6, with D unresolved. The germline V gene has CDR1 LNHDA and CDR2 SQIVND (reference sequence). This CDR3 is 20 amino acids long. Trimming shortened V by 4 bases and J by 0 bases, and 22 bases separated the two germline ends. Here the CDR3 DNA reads TGTGCCAGTAGTAGTTCCAGCCATATACCCCGGAGCTCCTATAATTCACCCCTCCACTTT. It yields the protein CASSSSSHIPRSSYNSPLHF.

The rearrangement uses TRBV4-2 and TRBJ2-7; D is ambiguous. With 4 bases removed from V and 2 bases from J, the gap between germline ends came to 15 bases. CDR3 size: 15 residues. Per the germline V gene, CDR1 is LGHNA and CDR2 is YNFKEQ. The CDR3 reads CASSLSPREAYEQYF. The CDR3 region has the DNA TGTGCCAGCAGCCTATCCCCCCGCGAGGCCTACGAGCAGTACTTC.

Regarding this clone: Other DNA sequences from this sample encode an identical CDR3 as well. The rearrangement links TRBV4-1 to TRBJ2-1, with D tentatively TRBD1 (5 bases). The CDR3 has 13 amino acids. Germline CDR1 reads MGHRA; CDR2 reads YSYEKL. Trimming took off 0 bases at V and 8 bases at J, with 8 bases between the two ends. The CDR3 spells CASSQDRGYEQFF. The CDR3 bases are TGCGCCAGCAGCCAAGATAGGGGCTATGAGCAGTTCTTC.

The CDR3 region has the DNA TGTGCCAGCTCCCCAGGACAGGGGGCGAGAGATACGCAGTATTTT. This sequence encodes CASSPGQGARDTQYF. This chain connects TRBV18 to TRBJ2-3; 11 positions agree with TRBD1. The CDR3 is made up of 15 amino acids. V shed 6 bases and J 5 bases; nucleotides not matched to a gene: 7. Per the germline V gene, CDR1 is KGHSH and CDR2 is LQKENI.

CDR3 protein: CASSATGTSGDTQYF. In DNA form, the CDR3 reads TGCGCCAGCAGCGCTACCGGGACTAGCGGAGATACGCAGTATTTT. The chain uses TRBV5-1 and TRBJ2-3; 11 bases agree with TRBD2. Germline-derived CDR1 and CDR2 are SGHRS and YFSETQ. The CDR3 consists of 15 residues. V trimming: 4 bases; J trimming: 5 bases; junction bases outside the gene matches: 6.

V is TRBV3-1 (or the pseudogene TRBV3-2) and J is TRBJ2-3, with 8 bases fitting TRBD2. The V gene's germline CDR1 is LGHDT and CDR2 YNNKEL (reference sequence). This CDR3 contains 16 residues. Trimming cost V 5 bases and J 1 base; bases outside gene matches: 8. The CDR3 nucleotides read TGTGCCAGCAGCGACGGCGGGGGGCCACGCACAGATACGCAGTATTTT. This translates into CASSDGGGPRTDTQYF.

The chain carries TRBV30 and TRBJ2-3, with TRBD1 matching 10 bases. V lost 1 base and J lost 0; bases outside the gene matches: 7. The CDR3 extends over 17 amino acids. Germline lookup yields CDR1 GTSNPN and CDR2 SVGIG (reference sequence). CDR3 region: CAWSESGTGDSTDTQYF. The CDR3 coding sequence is TGTGCCTGGAGTGAATCCGGGACAGGGGATAGCACAGATACGCAGTATTTT.

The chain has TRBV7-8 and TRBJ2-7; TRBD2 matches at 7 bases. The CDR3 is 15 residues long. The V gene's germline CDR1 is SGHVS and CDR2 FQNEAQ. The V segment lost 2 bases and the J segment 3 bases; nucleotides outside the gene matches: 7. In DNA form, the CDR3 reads TGTGCCAGCAGCTTATTTAAGTCTAGCGGCTACGAGCAGTACTTC. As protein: CASSLFKSSGYEQYF.

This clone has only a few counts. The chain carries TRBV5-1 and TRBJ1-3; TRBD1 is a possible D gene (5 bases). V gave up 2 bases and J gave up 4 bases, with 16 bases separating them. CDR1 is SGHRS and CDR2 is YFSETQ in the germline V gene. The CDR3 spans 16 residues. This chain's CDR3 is CASSFEGVTYGNTIYF. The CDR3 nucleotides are TGCGCCAGCAGCTTCGAAGGGGTTACCTACGGAAACACCATATATTTT.

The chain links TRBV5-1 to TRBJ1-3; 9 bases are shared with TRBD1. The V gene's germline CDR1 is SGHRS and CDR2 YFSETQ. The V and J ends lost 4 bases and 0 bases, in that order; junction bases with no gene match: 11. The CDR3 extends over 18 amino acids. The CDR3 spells CASSKGHGQGRSGNTIYF. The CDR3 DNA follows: TGCGCCAGCAGCAAAGGACACGGACAGGGGCGCTCTGGAAACACCATATATTTT.

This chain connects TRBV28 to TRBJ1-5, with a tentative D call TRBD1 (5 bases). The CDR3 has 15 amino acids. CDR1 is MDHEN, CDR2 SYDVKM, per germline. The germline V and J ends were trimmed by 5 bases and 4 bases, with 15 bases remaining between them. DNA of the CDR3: TGTGCCAGCAGTCCATCAGGGACTGAGAATCAGCCCCAGCATTTT. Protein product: CASSPSGTENQPQHF.

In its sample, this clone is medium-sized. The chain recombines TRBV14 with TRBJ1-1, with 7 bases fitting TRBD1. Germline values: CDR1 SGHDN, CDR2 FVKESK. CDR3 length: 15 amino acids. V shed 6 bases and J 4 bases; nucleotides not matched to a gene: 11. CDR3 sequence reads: CASSYTGARTTEAFF. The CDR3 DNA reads TGTGCCAGCAGTTATACAGGGGCTAGGACCACTGAAGCTTTCTTT.

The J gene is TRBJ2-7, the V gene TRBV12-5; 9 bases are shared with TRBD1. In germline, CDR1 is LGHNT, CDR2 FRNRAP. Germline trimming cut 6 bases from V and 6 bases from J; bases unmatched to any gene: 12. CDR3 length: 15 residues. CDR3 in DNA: TGTGCTAGTGGCACGGCGGGGACAGGGTTAAGCGAGCAGTACTTC. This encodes CASGTAGTGLSEQYF.

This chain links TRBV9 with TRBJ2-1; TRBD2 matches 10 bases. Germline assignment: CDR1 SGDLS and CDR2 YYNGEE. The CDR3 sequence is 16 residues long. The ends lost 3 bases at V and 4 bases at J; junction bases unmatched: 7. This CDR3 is CASSGSIAGGYNEQFF. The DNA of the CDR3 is TGTGCCAGCAGCGGAAGCATAGCGGGGGGTTACAATGAGCAGTTCTTC.

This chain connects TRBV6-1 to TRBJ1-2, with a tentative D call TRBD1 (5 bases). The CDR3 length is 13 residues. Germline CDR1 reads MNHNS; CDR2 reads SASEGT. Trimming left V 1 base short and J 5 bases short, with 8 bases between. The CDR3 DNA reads TGTGCCAGCAGTGAAGTAGGGGAATATGGCTACACCTTC. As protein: CASSEVGEYGYTF.

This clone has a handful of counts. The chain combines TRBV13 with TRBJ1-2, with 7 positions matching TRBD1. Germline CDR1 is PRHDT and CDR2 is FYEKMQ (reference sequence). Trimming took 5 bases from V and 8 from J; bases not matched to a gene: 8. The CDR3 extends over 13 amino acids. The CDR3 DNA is TGTGCCAGCAGCCAAACAGGGGTTGGAGGCTACACCTTC. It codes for CASSQTGVGGYTF.

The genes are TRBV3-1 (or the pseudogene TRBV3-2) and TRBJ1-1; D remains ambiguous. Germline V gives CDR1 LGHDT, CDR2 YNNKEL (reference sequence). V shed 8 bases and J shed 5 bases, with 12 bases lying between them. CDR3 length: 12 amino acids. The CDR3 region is CASARGNTEAFF. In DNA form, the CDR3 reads TGTGCCAGCGCAAGAGGGAATACTGAAGCTTTCTTT.

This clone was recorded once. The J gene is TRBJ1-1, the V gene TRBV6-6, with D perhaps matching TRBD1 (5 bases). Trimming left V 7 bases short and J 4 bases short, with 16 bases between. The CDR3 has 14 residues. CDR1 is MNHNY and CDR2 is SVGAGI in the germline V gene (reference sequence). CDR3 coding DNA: TGTGCCAGCACCCCTATCCGGGGGGTCACTGAAGCTTTCTTT. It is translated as CASTPIRGVTEAFF.

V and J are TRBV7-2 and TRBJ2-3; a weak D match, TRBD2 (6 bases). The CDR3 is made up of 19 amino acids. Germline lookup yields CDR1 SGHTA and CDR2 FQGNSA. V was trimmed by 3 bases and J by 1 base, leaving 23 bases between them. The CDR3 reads CASSLDVLPGWGGTDTQYF. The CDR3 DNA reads TGTGCCAGCAGCTTGGACGTACTGCCGGGCTGGGGGGGCACAGATACGCAGTATTTT.

CDR3 in DNA: TGTGCCAGCAGGCACACAGGGGGTAGCAATCAGCCCCAGCATTTT. This encodes CASRHTGGSNQPQHF. The rearrangement uses TRBV27 and TRBJ1-5, with TRBD1 identical over 8 bases. There are 15 residues in the CDR3. V lost 6 bases, J lost 0 bases, and 4 bases stayed unmatched. Germline CDR1 MNHEY, CDR2 SMNVEV (reference sequence).

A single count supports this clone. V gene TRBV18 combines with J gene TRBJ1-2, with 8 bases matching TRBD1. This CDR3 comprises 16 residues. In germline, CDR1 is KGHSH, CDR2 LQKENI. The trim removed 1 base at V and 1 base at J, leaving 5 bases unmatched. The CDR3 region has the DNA TGTGCCAGCTCACCACTCCTACAGGGGGATAACTATGGCTACACCTTC. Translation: CASSPLLQGDNYGYTF.

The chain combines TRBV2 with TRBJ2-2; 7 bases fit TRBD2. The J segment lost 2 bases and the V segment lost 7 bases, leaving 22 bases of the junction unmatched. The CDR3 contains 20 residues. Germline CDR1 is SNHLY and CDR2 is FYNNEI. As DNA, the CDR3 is TGTGCCAGCATCCTATCGGACCCTATTGGAGGGAGGGAAAACACCGGGGAGCTGTTTTTT. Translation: CASILSDPIGGRENTGELFF.

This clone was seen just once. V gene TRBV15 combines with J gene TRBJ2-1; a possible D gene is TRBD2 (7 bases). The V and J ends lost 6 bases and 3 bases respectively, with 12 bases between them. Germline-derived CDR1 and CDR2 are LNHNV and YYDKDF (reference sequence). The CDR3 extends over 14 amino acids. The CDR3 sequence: CATRLGGDYNEQFF. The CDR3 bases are TGTGCCACCAGACTAGGGGGGGACTACAATGAGCAGTTCTTC.

The chain's CDR3 is CASSLVTGSYEQYF. In DNA form, the CDR3 reads TGTGCCAGCAGCTTGGTTACAGGATCCTACGAGCAGTACTTC. The rearrangement links TRBV5-5 to TRBJ2-7; TRBD1 is a possible D gene (5 bases). Germline assignment: CDR1 SGHKS and CDR2 YYEKEE (reference sequence). V was shortened by 0 bases and J by 1 base, with 8 bases between the two germline ends. This CDR3 has 14 residues.

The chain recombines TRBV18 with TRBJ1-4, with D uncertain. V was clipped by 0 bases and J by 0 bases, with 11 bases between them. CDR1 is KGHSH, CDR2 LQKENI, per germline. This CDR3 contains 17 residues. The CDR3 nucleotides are TGTGCCAGCTCACCACCAACCTACCTGGCAACTAATGAAAAACTGTTTTTT. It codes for CASSPPTYLATNEKLFF.

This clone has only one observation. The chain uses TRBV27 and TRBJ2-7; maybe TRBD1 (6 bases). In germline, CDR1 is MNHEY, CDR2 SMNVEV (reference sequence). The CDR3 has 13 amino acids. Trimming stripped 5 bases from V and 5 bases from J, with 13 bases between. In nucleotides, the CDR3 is TGTGCCAGCAGTCTGGGGACATCCAACGAGCAGTACTTC. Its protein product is CASSLGTSNEQYF.